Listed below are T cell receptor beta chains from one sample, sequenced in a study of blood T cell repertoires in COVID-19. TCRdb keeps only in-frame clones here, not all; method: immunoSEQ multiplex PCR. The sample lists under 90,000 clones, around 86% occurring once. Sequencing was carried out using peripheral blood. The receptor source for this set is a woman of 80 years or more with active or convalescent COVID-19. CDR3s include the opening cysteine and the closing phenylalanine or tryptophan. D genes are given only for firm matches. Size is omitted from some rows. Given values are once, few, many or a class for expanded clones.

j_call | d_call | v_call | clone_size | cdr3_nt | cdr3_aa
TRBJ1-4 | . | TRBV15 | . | TGTGCCACCAGCAGGTACAGGGAGGGTAATGAAAAACTGTTTTTT | CATSRYREGNEKLFF
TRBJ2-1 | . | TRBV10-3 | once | TGTGCCATCAGTGAGTCCGGGGTCTCTAACAATGAGCAGTTCTTC | CAISESGVSNNEQFF
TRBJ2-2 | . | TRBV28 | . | TGTGCCAGCAGTCGAATGGACTTGTCCGGGGAGCTGTTTTTT | CASSRMDLSGELFF
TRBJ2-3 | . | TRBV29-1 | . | TGCAGCGGGCAGGTCGGGGACATCACAGATACGCAGTATTTT | CSGQVGDITDTQYF
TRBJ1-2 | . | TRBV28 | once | TGTGCCAGCAGTCGCGGGGCCTATGGCTACACCTTC | CASSRGAYGYTF
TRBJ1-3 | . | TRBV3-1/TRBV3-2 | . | TGTGCCAGCAGCCAAGTTGGCAGGGGAGTAGGAAACACCATATATTTT | CASSQVGRGVGNTIYF
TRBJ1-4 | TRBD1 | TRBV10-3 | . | TGTGCCATCAGTCCCGGGACAGGGGACGAAAAACTGTTTTTT | CAISPGTGDEKLFF
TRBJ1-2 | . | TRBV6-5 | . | TGTGCCAGCAGCTCCGGACAAAACTATGGCTACACCTTC | CASSSGQNYGYTF
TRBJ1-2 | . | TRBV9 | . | TGTGCCAGCAAAGGTCGCGAAGAGGGAAACTATGGCTACACCTTC | CASKGREEGNYGYTF
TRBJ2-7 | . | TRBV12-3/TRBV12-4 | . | TGTGCCAGCAGTTTAACAGGGCGCGAGCAGTACTTC | CASSLTGREQYF
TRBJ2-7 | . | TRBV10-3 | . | TGTGCCATCAGTGAGTCTGTCAGGTCCTCCTCATACGAGCAGTACTTC | CAISESVRSSSYEQYF
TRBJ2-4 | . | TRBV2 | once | TGTGCCAGCAACAGTCTACCCAAAAACATTCAGTACTTC | CASNSLPKNIQYF
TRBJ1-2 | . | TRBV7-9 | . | TGTGCCAGCAGCCCCCCAACAGGCGTACCTAACTATGGCTACACCTTC | CASSPPTGVPNYGYTF
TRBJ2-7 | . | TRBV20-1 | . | TGCAGTGCTGGCTTTGACTCCGAGCAGTACTTC | CSAGFDSEQYF
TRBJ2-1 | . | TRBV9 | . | TGTGCCAGCAGCGCCGACAGTTACAATGAGCAGTTCTTC | CASSADSYNEQFF
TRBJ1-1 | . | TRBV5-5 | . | TGTGCCAGCAGCTTGGAGGACTTCAACACTGAAGCTTTCTTT | CASSLEDFNTEAFF
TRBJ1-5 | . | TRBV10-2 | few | TGCGCCAGCAGGGGCGAGGGAAACAATCAGCCCCAGCATTTT | CASRGEGNNQPQHF
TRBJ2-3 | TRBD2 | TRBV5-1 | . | TGCGCCAGCAGCTTGGTGCCTAGCGGGGGGGCCTCAGATACGCAGTATTTT | CASSLVPSGGASDTQYF
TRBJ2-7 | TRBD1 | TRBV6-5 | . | TGTGCCAGCAGGAGAGCCCGGGACAGCAATTACGAGCAGTACTTC | CASRRARDSNYEQYF
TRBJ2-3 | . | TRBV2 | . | TGTGCCAGCAGTGAAATAGGGAGGATAGATACGCAGTATTTT | CASSEIGRIDTQYF
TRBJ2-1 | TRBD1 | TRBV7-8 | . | TGTGCCAGCAGCTTAGCGGGGACAGGGGAGCAGTTCTTC | CASSLAGTGEQFF
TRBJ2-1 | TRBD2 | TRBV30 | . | TGTGCCTGGAGTGTACCCGCTAGCGGGAGTAATGAGCAGTTCTTC | CAWSVPASGSNEQFF
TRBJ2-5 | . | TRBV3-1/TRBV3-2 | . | TGTGCCAGCAGCCAAGATCTCGGACTACAAGAGACCCAGTACTTC | CASSQDLGLQETQYF
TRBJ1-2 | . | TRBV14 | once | TGTGCCAGCAGCCAGTTTGTACAGGGCCTTTACACCTTC | CASSQFVQGLYTF